The clone carrying this TCR beta chain is medium-sized within its sample. What it binds is unknown. Naive CD4+ T cells were purified with Tregs depleted by CD25. TCRdb recomputed calls from the 5' RACE reads with MiXCR, one row per CDR3 protein. The sample holds 10,000 to 15,000 distinct CDR3 sequences; more than 20% are singletons and the top ten take around 3.3%. Study conclusions and caveats: Tumor Tregs overlapped most with tumor, then blood, naive CD4+ cells. Tumor memory CD4+ T cell TCR gene usage clustered with blood and lymph node memory CD4+ cells and lymph node naive CD4+ cells.

Per germline, CDR1 SGHNT and CDR2 YYREEE (reference sequence). CDR3 length equals 16 residues. Trimming left V 5 bases short and J 2 bases short, with 19 bases between. This chain connects TRBV5-4 to TRBJ1-1; TRBD1 is a possible D gene (6 bases). Sequencing input: naive CD4+ T cells sorted from blood. Subset in this sample: naive CD4+ T cells, CD4+CD45RA+CD25-. This receptor was identified in a female donor with breast cancer. The CDR3 spells CASSGDLDSDNTEAFF. CDR3 nucleotide sequence: TGTGCCAGCAGTGGGGACTTGGACAGCGATAACACTGAAGCTTTCTTT.